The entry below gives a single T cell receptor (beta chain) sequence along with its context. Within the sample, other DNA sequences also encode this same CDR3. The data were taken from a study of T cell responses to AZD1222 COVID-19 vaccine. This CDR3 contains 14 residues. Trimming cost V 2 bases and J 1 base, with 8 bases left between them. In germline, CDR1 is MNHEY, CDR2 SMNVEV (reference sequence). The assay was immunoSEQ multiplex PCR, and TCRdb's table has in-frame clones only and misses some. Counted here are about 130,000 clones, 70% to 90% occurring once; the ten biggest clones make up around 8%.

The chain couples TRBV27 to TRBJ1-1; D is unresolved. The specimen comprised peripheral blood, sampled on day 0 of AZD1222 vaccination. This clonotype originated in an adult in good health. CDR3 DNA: TGTGCCAGCAGTTTAACGGGAGGGAACACTGAAGCTTTCTTT. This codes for CASSLTGGNTEAFF.